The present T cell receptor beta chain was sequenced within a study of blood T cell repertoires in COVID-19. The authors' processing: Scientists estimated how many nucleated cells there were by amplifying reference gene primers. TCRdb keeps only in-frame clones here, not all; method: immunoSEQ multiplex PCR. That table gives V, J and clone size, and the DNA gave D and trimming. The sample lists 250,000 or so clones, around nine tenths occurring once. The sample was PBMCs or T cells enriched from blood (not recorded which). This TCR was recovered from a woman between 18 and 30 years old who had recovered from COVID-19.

The CDR3 here is CASSPRTSGSETQYF. CDR3 DNA sequence: TGTGCCAGCAGCCCGCGGACTAGCGGGAGTGAGACCCAGTACTTC. V is TRBV11-3 and J is TRBJ2-5, with TRBD2 matching over 13 bases. The germline gives CDR1 SGHNT, CDR2 YENEEA. The CDR3 covers 15 residues. V lost 5 bases, J lost 5 bases, and 5 bases stayed unmatched.